The clone carrying this T cell receptor beta chain has a count of ten or more. CDR3 length: 14 residues. Trimming took off 2 bases at V and 1 base at J, with 7 bases between the two ends. The germline gives CDR1 SGHRS, CDR2 YFSETQ. MiXCR, run by TCRdb on the 5' RACE reads, gives a single entry per CDR3 protein. The sample includes fewer than 35,000 distinct CDR3 sequences, 3.3% of them seen just once. The entry originates in a study of neurological immune-mediated disorders. Material: PBMCs. This sequence joins TRBV5-1 and TRBJ2-4; D unclear. This TCR came from a woman aged 25 to 39 with multiple sclerosis. This chain's CDR3 is CASSLGQAKNIQYF. The CDR3 coding sequence is TGCGCCAGCAGCTTAGGTCAGGCCAAAAACATTCAGTACTTC.